This TCR beta chain is drawn from a study of blood T cell repertoires in COVID-19. Across 20 to 25 US areas, participants ranged in age from roughly 18 to 95 years. Germline V gene data show CDR1 as PRHDT and CDR2 as FYEKMQ (reference sequence). Trimming left V 4 bases short and J 1 base short, with 8 bases between. The CDR3 runs to 15 residues. The assay was immunoSEQ multiplex PCR, and TCRdb's table has in-frame clones only and misses some. The repertoire holds about 380,000 clones, with around nine tenths as singletons. This clone was seen a single time. The source is a young woman who had recovered from COVID-19. The V call is TRBV13, the J call TRBJ2-6; weak D call: TRBD1 (5 bases). The specimen sequenced was PBMCs or T cells enriched from blood (not recorded which). CDR3 in amino acids: CASSYQGSGANVLTF. The CDR3 region has the DNA TGTGCCAGCAGCTACCAGGGATCTGGGGCCAACGTCCTGACTTTC.